The text below deals with one T cell receptor beta chain. The data were taken from a study of OX40 agonist ivuxolimab in advanced cancers. Looking at the study overall: Of mixed ages from 23 to 79 and averaging roughly 66 years, the group was around 78% male.

Sequenced by immunoSEQ multiplex PCR; TCRdb stores in-frame clones only, minus some. Of about 46,000 clones listed, approximately 83% are singletons. The starting material was CD4+ or CD8+ T cells sorted from blood, obtained in a trial of the OX40 agonist ivuxolimab. The source is an adult with an advanced solid tumor such as melanoma, head and neck, liver or kidney cancer.

The CDR3 nucleotides are TGTGCCAGCAGCTTAGATGCAGGGGGGAATCAGCCCCAGCATTTT. This encodes CASSLDAGGNQPQHF. The chain links TRBV7-2 to TRBJ1-5; 7 bases are a match to TRBD1. Germline V gene data show CDR1 as SGHTA and CDR2 as FQGNSA. After removal of 1 base from V and 4 bases from J, the junction contained 4 bases not matched to a gene. CDR3 length: 15 residues.